This T cell receptor beta chain was recorded in a study of T cell responses to AZD1222 COVID-19 vaccine. Study outcomes and limitations: Sampling captured repertoires only after the peak T cell response. Donors in the cohort were predominantly white British and more often female, and clonal diversity was possibly underestimated. Recipients of AZD1222 seropositive at baseline numbered only five or six.

Note on this clone: The antigen remains undetermined.

After removal of 2 bases from V and 5 bases from J, the junction contained 7 bases not matched to a gene. Per germline, CDR1 SGHTA and CDR2 FQGNSA. This CDR3 has 15 amino acids. The method was immunoSEQ multiplex PCR; TCRdb's version includes in-frame clones alone and lacks a portion of them. Among about 130,000 clones, 93% were seen once, and the ten largest hold 5% to 5.5%. The sequence came from an adult in good health. The starting material was peripheral blood, obtained on day 0 of AZD1222 vaccination. The chain couples TRBV7-2 to TRBJ1-1, with 8 positions matching TRBD1. Here the CDR3 DNA reads TGTGCCAGCAGCTTACTTGCGACAGGGGAAACTGAAGCTTTCTTT. Amino acids: CASSLLATGETEAFF.